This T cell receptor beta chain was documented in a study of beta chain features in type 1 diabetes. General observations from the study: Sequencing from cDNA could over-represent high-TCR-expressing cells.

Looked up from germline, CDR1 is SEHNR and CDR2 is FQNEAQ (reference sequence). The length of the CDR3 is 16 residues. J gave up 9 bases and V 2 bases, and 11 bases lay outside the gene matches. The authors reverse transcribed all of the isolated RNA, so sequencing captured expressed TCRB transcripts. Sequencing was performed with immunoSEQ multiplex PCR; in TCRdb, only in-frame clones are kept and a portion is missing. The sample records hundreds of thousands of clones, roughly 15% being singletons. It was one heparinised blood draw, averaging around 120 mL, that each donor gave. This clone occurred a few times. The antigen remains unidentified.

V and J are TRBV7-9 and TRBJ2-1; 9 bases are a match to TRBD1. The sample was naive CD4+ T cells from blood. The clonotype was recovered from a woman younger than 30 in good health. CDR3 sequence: CASSLNFLRQGGEQFF. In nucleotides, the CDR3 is TGTGCCAGCAGCTTAAATTTTCTCCGACAGGGGGGTGAGCAGTTCTTC.